The 27 T cell receptor beta chains listed next were all sequenced from one sample in a study of control samples from healthy donors and cancer patients. TCRdb keeps only in-frame clones here, not all; method: immunoSEQ multiplex PCR. The table shows about 190,000 clones, with roughly nine tenths occurring only once. The sequencing input was blood. These receptors all come from a man aged 25-45 years in good health.

The CDR3 DNA is TGCGCCAGCAGTGAGTCAAACAGACCCGGGGTTAAGTACTTC. Protein product: CASSESNRPGVKYF. The rearrangement joins TRBV10-1 to TRBJ2-7, with D maybe TRBD2 (5 bases). The CDR3 consists of 14 residues. The V and J ends lost 0 bases and 11 bases respectively, with 17 bases between them. Germline V gene lookup returns CDR1 WNHNN and CDR2 SYGVQD (reference sequence).

The chain joins TRBV30 to TRBJ1-3; 8 positions match TRBD1. V gave up 3 bases and J gave up 0 bases; unmatched junction bases: 7. The length of the CDR3 is 16 residues. Germline assignment: CDR1 GTSNPN and CDR2 SVGIG (reference sequence). The CDR3 DNA reads TGTGCCTGGAGATTAGGGACAGGCTTCTCTGGAAACACCATATATTTT. This sequence encodes CAWRLGTGFSGNTIYF. Full variable domain (remainder filled in from reference TRBV30 and TRBJ1-3): SQTIHQWPATLVQPVGSPLSLECTVEGTSNPNLYWYRQAAGRGLQLLFYSVGIGQISSEVPQNLSASRPQDRQFILSSKKLLLSDSGFYLCAWRLGTGFSGNTIYFGEGSWLTVV.

This chain joins TRBV5-8 and TRBJ2-2; a possible D gene is TRBD2 (6 bases). Germline V CDR1 and CDR2: SGHTS, YDEGEE. V shed 6 bases and J shed 4 bases, with 10 bases lying between them. The CDR3 totals 13 residues. The DNA for the CDR3 is TGTGCCAGCAACAGCGGGTCCACCGGGGAGCTGTTTTTT. Translation gives CASNSGSTGELFF.

CDR3 loop: CASSLGRQNNSPLHF. CDR3 bases: TGCGCCAGCAGCTTGGGACGGCAGAATAATTCACCCCTCCACTTT. V gene TRBV5-1 combines with J gene TRBJ1-6, with D unresolved. This CDR3 region has 15 residues. Germline V gene sequence: CDR1 SGHRS, CDR2 YFSETQ. The V end was cut by 0 bases, the J end by 5 bases, with 9 bases between.

V is TRBV5-4 and J is TRBJ2-1; 10 bases map to TRBD1. The junction had 5 bases not matched to a gene; V was cut back by 4 bases and J by 7 bases. CDR1 is SGHNT and CDR2 is YYREEE in the germline V gene (reference sequence). This CDR3 has 14 amino acids. For the CDR3, the DNA is TGTGCCAGCAGCATCGGGACAGGGGTGAATGAGCAGTTCTTC. Translated, it gives CASSIGTGVNEQFF.

The CDR3 DNA reads as TGTGCCAGCAGCTCCCCGGGGGGTCACTCCTACAATGAGCAGTTCTTC. Protein: CASSSPGGHSYNEQFF. The rearrangement links TRBV7-8 to TRBJ2-1; 7 bases line up with TRBD2. Germline CDR1 SGHVS, CDR2 FQNEAQ. The CDR3 extends over 16 amino acids. The junction had 6 bases not matched to a gene; V was cut back by 4 bases and J by 0 bases.

This clone was found once. The chain has TRBV3-1 (or the pseudogene TRBV3-2) and TRBJ1-6; D is unclear. V dropped 1 base and J dropped 6 bases, with 7 bases sitting between them. From germline, CDR1 is LGHDT and CDR2 YNNKEL (reference sequence). The CDR3 totals 14 residues. The CDR3 nucleotides are TGTGCCAGCAGCCAAGCGGGCTCTAATTCACCCCTCCACTTT. It is translated as CASSQAGSNSPLHF.

A word on this clone: Other DNA sequences from this sample encode an identical CDR3 as well. The chain combines TRBV7-2 with TRBJ1-5, with D possibly matching TRBD1 (5 bases). Germline loops: CDR1 SGHTA, CDR2 FQGNSA. This CDR3 is 13 amino acids long. The germline V and J ends were trimmed by 5 bases and 2 bases, with 7 bases remaining between them. The CDR3 DNA reads TGTGCCAGCAGCCCACAGGGCAATCAGCCCCAGCATTTT. It specifies CASSPQGNQPQHF.

The chain uses TRBV9 and TRBJ2-3, with D possibly being TRBD1 (5 bases). Looked up from germline, CDR1 is SGDLS and CDR2 is YYNGEE. The V end was cut by 1 base, the J end by 2 bases, with 14 bases between. The CDR3 extends over 16 amino acids. CDR3 coding DNA: TGTGCCAGCAGCGTACAGGGAACCAGAACCACAGATACGCAGTATTTT. It translates to CASSVQGTRTTDTQYF.

V usage is TRBV7-8 and J usage is TRBJ1-5; TRBD1 aligns across 7 bases. From germline, CDR1 is SGHVS and CDR2 FQNEAQ. The V segment lost 3 bases and the J segment 2 bases; nucleotides outside the gene matches: 1. The length of the CDR3 is 14 residues. CDR3 DNA sequence: TGTGCCAGCAGCTTTGGACAGGGCAATCAGCCCCAGCATTTT. Translated: CASSFGQGNQPQHF.

This clone was seen a single time. This chain uses TRBV5-4 with TRBJ2-1; TRBD1 might be the D (5 bases). The CDR3 extends over 15 amino acids. The germline V gene encodes CDR1 SGHNT and CDR2 YYREEE (reference sequence). The ends were cut back, 4 bases at V and 12 bases at J, with 23 bases in the middle. CDR3 bases: TGTGCCAGCAGCGGGGCAGAGCAGGGCCTCACGCGGCAGTTCTTC. Amino acids: CASSGAEQGLTRQFF.

The V and J genes are TRBV4-1 and TRBJ2-3, with a possible D match to TRBD1 (6 bases). The CDR3 has 15 residues. V lost 5 bases and J lost 6, with 18 bases in between. Looked up from germline, CDR1 is MGHRA and CDR2 is YSYEKL. CDR3 bases: TGCGCCAGCAGCATACCAGGGGATCTCGGGGATACGCAGTATTTT. Its translation: CASSIPGDLGDTQYF.

The chain joins TRBV4-1 to TRBJ1-5; tentative D call: TRBD1 (5 bases). The germline CDR1 and CDR2 sequences are MGHRA and YSYEKL. V gave up 1 base and J gave up 1 base, with 14 bases separating them. The CDR3 length is 17 residues. Written as DNA, the CDR3 is TGCGCCAGCAGCCAAGGTCTCCAAGGGGCGAGCAATCAGCCCCAGCATTTT. It yields the protein CASSQGLQGASNQPQHF.

The J gene is TRBJ2-1, the V gene TRBV30, with D maybe TRBD2 (6 bases). The V end lost 3 bases, the J end lost 6 bases, and 9 bases lay between the germline ends. Germline loops: CDR1 GTSNPN, CDR2 SVGIG (reference sequence). This CDR3 has 12 amino acids. CDR3 in amino acids: CAWSMGGNEQFF. As DNA, the CDR3 is TGTGCCTGGAGCATGGGGGGCAATGAGCAGTTCTTC.

V is TRBV6-5 and J is TRBJ1-2; D gene ambiguous. Germline values: CDR1 MNHEY, CDR2 SVGAGI. V was cut by 8 bases and J by 7 bases, with 17 bases left in between. This CDR3 contains 13 residues. CDR3 in amino acids: CASFTDQLSGYTF. The CDR3 nucleotides read TGTGCCAGCTTCACGGATCAGTTATCTGGCTACACCTTC.

This chain uses TRBV7-9 with TRBJ1-2, with 7 bases fitting TRBD1. Germline V lookup: CDR1 SEHNR, CDR2 FQNEAQ (reference sequence). The length of the CDR3 is 15 residues. V gave up 5 bases and J gave up 4 bases; unmatched junction bases: 10. The CDR3 coding sequence is TGTGCCAGCAGCCCAGTGACAGGGCCAGGCTATGGCTACACCTTC. Translated: CASSPVTGPGYGYTF.

This chain joins TRBV19 and TRBJ1-2; D gene unclear. The germline CDR1 and CDR2 sequences are LNHDA and SQIVND (reference sequence). V dropped 5 bases and J dropped 5 bases, with 3 bases sitting between them. The CDR3 is made up of 10 amino acids. The CDR3 is CASSQYGYTF. The CDR3 DNA reads as TGTGCCAGTAGTCAATATGGCTACACCTTC. The full variable domain, rest sourced from reference TRBV19 and TRBJ1-2, is DGGITQSPKYLFRKEGQNVTLSCEQNLNHDAMYWYRQDPGQGLRLIYYSQIVNDFQKGDIAEGYSVSREKKESFPLTVTSAQKNPTAFYLCASSQYGYTFGSGTRLTVV.

The J gene is TRBJ2-3, the V gene TRBV2; D unclear. This CDR3 comprises 14 residues. The germline V gene encodes CDR1 SNHLY and CDR2 FYNNEI. The V gene lost 3 bases and the J gene lost 2 bases, with 9 bases spanning the gap. The CDR3 spells CASSDRRYTDTQYF. The CDR3 DNA sequence: TGTGCCAGCAGTGACAGAAGATACACAGATACGCAGTATTTT.

V usage is TRBV28 and J usage is TRBJ2-1; 9 bases align to TRBD2. Losses at the gene ends were 3 bases for V and 4 bases for J; bases not matched to a gene: 7. This CDR3 spans 16 amino acids. CDR1 is MDHEN and CDR2 is SYDVKM in the germline V gene. The CDR3 here is CASSFKGTSLYNEQFF. CDR3 nucleotides: TGTGCCAGCAGTTTTAAAGGGACTAGCCTTTACAATGAGCAGTTCTTC. The entire variable domain, with the rest obtained from reference TRBV28 and TRBJ2-1, is as follows: DVKVTQSSRYLVKRTGEKVFLECVQDMDHENMFWYRQDPGLGLRLIYFSYDVKMKEKGDIPEGYSVSREKKERFSLILESASTNQTSMYLCASSFKGTSLYNEQFFGPGTRLTVL.

This chain links TRBV24-1 with TRBJ1-2; D is undetermined. The CDR3 runs 11 residues. CDR1 is KGHDR and CDR2 is SFDVKD in the germline V gene. Trimming stripped 3 bases from V and 6 bases from J, with 4 bases between. DNA for the CDR3: TGTGCCACCAGTGATCTTAATGGCTACACCTTC. Its protein is CATSDLNGYTF.

V is TRBV10-1 and J is TRBJ2-3; TRBD2 matches at 7 bases. The germline gives CDR1 WNHNN, CDR2 SYGVQD (reference sequence). Trimming removed 0 bases from V and 0 bases from J; junction bases left unmatched: 3. This CDR3 contains 16 residues. CDR3 nucleotides: TGCGCCAGCAGTGAGTCGGGTAGCGGGAGCACAGATACGCAGTATTTT. This gives the protein CASSESGSGSTDTQYF.

This clone came up once. V is TRBV5-1 and J is TRBJ2-3; 8 positions agree with TRBD1. The CDR3 loop spans 16 amino acids. With V trimmed by 0 bases and J by 10 bases, 13 bases remained unmatched. Per germline, CDR1 SGHRS and CDR2 YFSETQ. CDR3 sequence (DNA): TGCGCCAGCAGCTTGGAAGCAAGCAGGGGGCTTAGTCCGCAGTATTTT. Encoded protein: CASSLEASRGLSPQYF.

J is TRBJ1-2 and V is TRBV20-1; D possibly corresponds to TRBD1 (6 bases). V was shortened by 3 bases and J by 2 bases, with 10 bases between the two germline ends. The CDR3 has 13 amino acids. CDR1 and CDR2 (germline): DFQATT, SNEGSKA (reference sequence). CDR3: CSASIGQNYGYTF. The CDR3 DNA sequence: TGCAGTGCTAGTATTGGACAGAACTATGGCTACACCTTC.

V usage is TRBV30 and J usage is TRBJ1-4; 9 positions agree with TRBD1. The CDR3 totals 16 residues. The germline gives CDR1 GTSNPN, CDR2 SVGIG (reference sequence). Trimming at V came to 2 bases and at J to 5 bases, leaving 9 bases not matched to a gene. The CDR3 loop reads CAWSTLRGQGNEKLFF. The CDR3 DNA follows: TGTGCCTGGAGTACCCTCCGGGGACAGGGCAATGAAAAACTGTTTTTT.

V and J are TRBV6-6 and TRBJ1-5, with D perhaps TRBD1 (5 bases). There are 14 residues in the CDR3. Germline CDR1 and CDR2: MNHNY and SVGAGI (reference sequence). V lost 4 bases and J 4 bases, leaving 11 bases between the germline ends. The CDR3 bases are TGTGCCAGCAGTTCCGGGGCACATAATCAGCCCCAGCATTTT. Residues: CASSSGAHNQPQHF.

The J gene is TRBJ2-3, the V gene TRBV11-3, with TRBD2 matching over 10 bases. CDR1 and CDR2 (germline): SGHNT, YENEEA. V lost 5 bases and J lost 0; bases outside the gene matches: 5. The CDR3 is made up of 16 amino acids. CDR3 in amino acids: CASSQGTSASTDTQYF. Here the CDR3 DNA reads TGTGCCAGCAGCCAGGGGACTAGCGCTAGCACAGATACGCAGTATTTT.

In this sample, this clone turned up once. CDR3 region: CASSLARGEKLFF. In nucleotides, the CDR3 is TGTGCCAGCAGCTTGGCCAGGGGTGAAAAACTGTTTTTT. V usage is TRBV5-6 and J usage is TRBJ1-4; a possible D gene is TRBD1 (6 bases). The CDR3 spans 13 residues. The V gene lost 0 bases and the J gene lost 7 bases, with 7 bases spanning the gap. Looked up from germline, CDR1 is SGHDT and CDR2 is YYEEEE.